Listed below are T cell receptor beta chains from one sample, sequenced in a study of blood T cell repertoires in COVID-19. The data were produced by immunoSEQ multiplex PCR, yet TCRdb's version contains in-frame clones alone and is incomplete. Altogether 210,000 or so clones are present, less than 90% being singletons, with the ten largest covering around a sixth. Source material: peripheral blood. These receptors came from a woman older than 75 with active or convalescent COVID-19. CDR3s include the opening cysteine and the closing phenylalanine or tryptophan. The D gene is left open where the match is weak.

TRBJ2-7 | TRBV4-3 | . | CASSQEISYNEQYF
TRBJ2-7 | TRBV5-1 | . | CASSLTLTDEQYF
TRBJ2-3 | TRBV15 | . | CATSRTVFFTQYF
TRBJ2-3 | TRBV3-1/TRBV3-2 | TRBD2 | CASSQESSGGGEWSTDTQYF
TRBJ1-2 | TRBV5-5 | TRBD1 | CASSSGQGYYGYTF
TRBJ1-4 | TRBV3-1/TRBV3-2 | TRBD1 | CASSRDSSGEKLFF
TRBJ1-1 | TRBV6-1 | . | CASSDWGGASFF
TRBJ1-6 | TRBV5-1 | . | CASSLADITNSLSLHF
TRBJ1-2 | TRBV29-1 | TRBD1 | CSVPRQGVLPYGYTF
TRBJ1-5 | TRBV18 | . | CASSDAGDQPQHF
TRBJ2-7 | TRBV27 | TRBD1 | CASSRTGGVGEQYF
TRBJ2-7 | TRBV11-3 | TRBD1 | CASSLRLQGDREQYF
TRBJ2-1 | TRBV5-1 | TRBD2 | CASSLTLAGDREQFF
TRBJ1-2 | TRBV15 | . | CATSRDGRVGGYTF
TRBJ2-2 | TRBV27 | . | CASSPRGGGELFF
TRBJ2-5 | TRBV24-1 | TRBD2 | CATSESGGIQETQYF
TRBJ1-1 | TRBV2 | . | CASSPRGNTEAFF
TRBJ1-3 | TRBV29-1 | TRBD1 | CSVLQGQNTIYF
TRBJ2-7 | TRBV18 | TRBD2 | CASSRNSGSPYEQYF
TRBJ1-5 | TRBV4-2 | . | CASSQGTQGNQPQHF
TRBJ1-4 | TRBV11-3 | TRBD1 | CASSRTGVINEKLFF
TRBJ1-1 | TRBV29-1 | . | CSVEGSGDAAFF
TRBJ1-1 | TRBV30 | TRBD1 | CAWSVGDRNTEAFF
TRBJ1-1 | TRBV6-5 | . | CASSFFPDTEAFF
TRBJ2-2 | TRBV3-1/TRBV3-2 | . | CASSFRITGELFF
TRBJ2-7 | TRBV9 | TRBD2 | CASSASSGISYEQYF
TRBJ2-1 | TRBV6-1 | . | CASSESGHYYNEQFF
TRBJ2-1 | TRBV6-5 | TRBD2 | CASRSGGAYNEQFF
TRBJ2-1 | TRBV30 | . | CAWSTGSSYNEQFF
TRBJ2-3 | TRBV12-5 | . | CASGAGPQQRQYF
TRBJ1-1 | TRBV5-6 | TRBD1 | CASGQGGSVRAFF
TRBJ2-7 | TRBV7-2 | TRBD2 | CASSWLLSGREKIYEQYF
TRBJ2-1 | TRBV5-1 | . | CASSLEEGTLQFF